The rows below give T cell receptor beta chains drawn from one sample of a study of regulatory T cells in long-lasting Graves disease. TCRdb independently ran MiXCR on the multiplex PCR reads; one entry per CDR3 protein. Of some 370,000 distinct CDR3 sequences listed, less than 25% are singletons. Sequencing used peripheral blood mononuclear cells (PBMCs), obtained when the disease was refractory, from a patient treated with antithyroid drugs. These receptors were collected from a female donor with Graves disease. Both conserved end residues are part of each CDR3. The order of the fields is V gene, D gene, J gene, CDR3 length, clone size, CDR3 DNA, CDR3 protein. A D gene is named only where the DNA matches it firmly. Size is omitted from some rows. Given values are once, few, many or a class for expanded clones.

v_call: TRBV27
d_call: TRBD2
j_call: TRBJ2-7
cdr3_length: 11
clone_size: many
cdr3_nt: TGTGCCAGCACCGGCGGGAGCGAGCAGTACTTC
cdr3_aa: CASTGGSEQYF

v_call: TRBV30
d_call: NA
j_call: TRBJ1-1
cdr3_length: 13
clone_size: few
cdr3_nt: TGTGCCTGGAGTTACTCACAGAACACTGAAGCTTTCTTT
cdr3_aa: CAWSYSQNTEAFF

v_call: TRBV19
d_call: TRBD1
j_call: TRBJ2-7
cdr3_length: 17
clone_size: NA
cdr3_nt: TGTGCCAGTAGTCCAAGAACTACCGGGACAGGGGGCTACGAGCAGTACTTC
cdr3_aa: CASSPRTTGTGGYEQYF

v_call: TRBV29-1
d_call: NA
j_call: TRBJ1-6
cdr3_length: 13
clone_size: few
cdr3_nt: TGCAGCGTTGGTGGGGGCGCGGATTCACCCCTCCACTTT
cdr3_aa: CSVGGGADSPLHF

v_call: TRBV20-1
d_call: NA
j_call: TRBJ2-5
cdr3_length: 13
clone_size: many
cdr3_nt: TGCAGTGCCAAATCCCAGGGGAGAGAGACCCAGTACTTC
cdr3_aa: CSAKSQGRETQYF

v_call: TRBV12-3/TRBV12-4
d_call: NA
j_call: TRBJ2-1
cdr3_length: 15
clone_size: NA
cdr3_nt: TGTGCCAGCAGTCTTACCTTCCGACAGGACAATGAGCAGTTCTTC
cdr3_aa: CASSLTFRQDNEQFF

v_call: TRBV2
d_call: NA
j_call: TRBJ2-7
cdr3_length: 13
clone_size: many
cdr3_nt: TGTGCCAGCAGACGGGACGAGGCCTACGAGCAGTACTTC
cdr3_aa: CASRRDEAYEQYF

v_call: TRBV30
d_call: TRBD1
j_call: TRBJ2-5
cdr3_length: 16
clone_size: NA
cdr3_nt: TGTGCCTGGATCCGGGGGCAGGGGGCGCGTGGAGAGACCCAGTACTTC
cdr3_aa: CAWIRGQGARGETQYF

v_call: TRBV6-4
d_call: TRBD1
j_call: TRBJ1-1
cdr3_length: 17
clone_size: NA
cdr3_nt: TGTGCCAGCAGTGACTTTTGCCAGGGGGGGGTGAACACTGAAGCTTTCTTT
cdr3_aa: CASSDFCQGGVNTEAFF

v_call: TRBV6-5
d_call: NA
j_call: TRBJ1-4
cdr3_length: 15
clone_size: NA
cdr3_nt: TGTGCCAGCAGTTACTCCCCCTCAGCCAATGAAAAACTGTTTTTT
cdr3_aa: CASSYSPSANEKLFF

v_call: TRBV29-1
d_call: NA
j_call: TRBJ2-7
cdr3_length: 13
clone_size: few
cdr3_nt: TGCAGCGTTGTGAACCTTGGAGGCTACGAGCAGTACTTC
cdr3_aa: CSVVNLGGYEQYF

v_call: TRBV6-2/TRBV6-3
d_call: NA
j_call: TRBJ2-7
cdr3_length: 20
clone_size: few
cdr3_nt: TGTGCCAGCAGTGAAGTAATGGGCGCCCGGGGTGATACCTCTTCCTACGAGCAGTACTTC
cdr3_aa: CASSEVMGARGDTSSYEQYF

v_call: TRBV12-3/TRBV12-4
d_call: NA
j_call: TRBJ1-2
cdr3_length: 13
clone_size: many
cdr3_nt: TGTGCCAGCAGTTTTGACCCTCGACGCAGCTACACCTTC
cdr3_aa: CASSFDPRRSYTF